Listed here are 13 T cell receptor beta chains from one sample, sequenced in a study of cytomegalovirus exposure and HLA in healthy donors. PCR was performed using 60 Vbeta and 13 Jbeta primers. Sequencing used immunoSEQ multiplex PCR; TCRdb keeps in-frame clones, though not all of them. Of about 55,000 clones listed, roughly 77% are singletons. What was sequenced was PBMCs. These receptors all stem from a female donor in good health and CMV-seronegative.

This chain connects TRBV18 to TRBJ2-3, with D hard to call. The CDR3 has 16 amino acids. Germline CDR1 reads KGHSH; CDR2 reads LQKENI. V was cut by 4 bases and J by 0 bases, with 14 bases left in between. The DNA of the CDR3 is TGTGCCAGCTCACGTGAGCTCGGTTCTAGCACAGATACGCAGTATTTT. This sequence encodes CASSRELGSSTDTQYF.

The rearrangement uses TRBV2 and TRBJ1-1; unclear D gene. Trimming cost V 7 bases and J 2 bases, with 14 bases left between them. CDR1 SNHLY and CDR2 FYNNEI come from the germline V gene. There are 14 residues in the CDR3. The CDR3 region has the DNA TGTGCCAGCACTGTACAGATCCCAAACACTGAAGCTTTCTTT. It specifies CASTVQIPNTEAFF.

The chain combines TRBV9 with TRBJ2-1, with 8 positions matching TRBD1. This CDR3 spans 17 amino acids. Germline V gives CDR1 SGDLS, CDR2 YYNGEE. Trimming took 0 bases from V and 4 from J; bases not matched to a gene: 9. The CDR3 loop reads CASSVVDLQGGYNEQFF. In nucleotides, the CDR3 is TGTGCCAGCAGCGTAGTGGACCTACAGGGGGGTTACAATGAGCAGTTCTTC.

The chain couples TRBV28 to TRBJ2-2; 9 positions match TRBD1. Germline CDR1 reads MDHEN; CDR2 reads SYDVKM. The CDR3 runs 14 residues. Trimming took 4 bases from V and 4 from J; bases not matched to a gene: 1. The CDR3 region is CASSWTGATGELFF. The CDR3 DNA follows: TGTGCCAGCAGTTGGACAGGGGCCACCGGGGAGCTGTTTTTT.

The V and J genes are TRBV4-2 and TRBJ2-1; D remains unclear. V was pared by 0 bases and J by 4 bases, with 16 bases between. The CDR3 runs 17 residues. Germline V CDR1 and CDR2: LGHNA, YNFKEQ. This CDR3 is CASSQDPKWSIYNEQFF. In DNA, the CDR3 is TGTGCCAGCAGCCAAGATCCGAAGTGGTCTATATACAATGAGCAGTTCTTC.

This clone was found a few times. This sequence joins TRBV9 and TRBJ2-5; D is unresolved. The ends were cut back, 0 bases at V and 0 bases at J, with 12 bases in the middle. Germline V gene sequence: CDR1 SGDLS, CDR2 YYNGEE. This CDR3 contains 16 residues. The chain's CDR3 is CASSVGELPYQETQYF. In nucleotides, the CDR3 is TGTGCCAGCAGCGTAGGCGAACTGCCGTACCAAGAGACCCAGTACTTC.

This clone was picked up a small number of times. The gene calls are TRBV6-5 and TRBJ1-6, with D possibly matching TRBD1 (5 bases). The V gene's germline CDR1 is MNHEY and CDR2 SVGAGI. V was trimmed by 3 bases and J by 10 bases, leaving 7 bases between them. The CDR3 has 12 residues. CDR3: CASSYYRSPLHF. The CDR3 nucleotides read TGTGCCAGCAGTTATTACAGGTCACCCCTCCACTTT.

V is TRBV6-4 and J is TRBJ2-3; 8 nucleotides line up with TRBD2. This CDR3 spans 18 amino acids. The V and J ends lost 3 bases and 0 bases, in that order; junction bases with no gene match: 11. Per germline, CDR1 MRHNA and CDR2 SNTAGT. The CDR3 loop reads CASSERSGRSPSTDTQYF. CDR3 bases: TGTGCCAGCAGTGAAAGGAGCGGGAGATCCCCTAGCACAGATACGCAGTATTTT.

The chain combines TRBV5-4 with TRBJ2-6, with D possibly TRBD2 on 5 matching bases. CDR3 size: 15 residues. From germline, CDR1 is SGHNT and CDR2 YYREEE (reference sequence). Trimming cost V 4 bases and J 2 bases, with 10 bases left between them. The CDR3 coding sequence is TGTGCCAGCAGCATCGGGATAACTGGGGCCAACGTCCTGACTTTC. It yields the protein CASSIGITGANVLTF.

This clone appeared a few times. The chain carries TRBV29-1 and TRBJ2-5; 13 nucleotides line up with TRBD2. The J segment lost 13 bases and the V segment lost 3 bases, leaving 17 bases of the junction unmatched. The CDR3 runs to 16 residues. CDR1 and CDR2 from the germline V gene are SQVTM and ANQGSEA. CDR3 sequence reads: CSVDRGWTSGSFIRYF. The CDR3 DNA is TGCAGCGTTGATAGAGGGTGGACTAGCGGGAGTTTTATTAGGTACTTC.

V gene TRBV2 combines with J gene TRBJ2-1, with 11 bases aligning to TRBD2. The germline CDR1 and CDR2 sequences are SNHLY and FYNNEI. This CDR3 comprises 17 residues. V gave up 4 bases and J gave up 4 bases; unmatched junction bases: 9. DNA for the CDR3: TGTGCCAGCAGTGTGGGTGGGACTAGCGGAACATACAATGAGCAGTTCTTC. Amino acid sequence: CASSVGGTSGTYNEQFF.

The V gene is TRBV5-1, the J gene TRBJ2-7, with D tentatively TRBD2 (5 bases). With 4 bases removed from V and 7 bases from J, the gap between germline ends came to 12 bases. CDR1 and CDR2 (germline): SGHRS, YFSETQ. The CDR3 has 12 residues. The CDR3 region is CASSPREGEQYF. DNA for the CDR3: TGCGCCAGCAGCCCGAGGGAAGGGGAGCAGTACTTC.

In this sample, this clone turned up once. The chain carries TRBV7-9 and TRBJ2-7; the match to TRBD1 covers 7 bases. Germline V gene lookup returns CDR1 SEHNR and CDR2 FQNEAQ (reference sequence). V trimming: 4 bases; J trimming: 0 bases; junction bases outside the gene matches: 6. CDR3 length: 15 amino acids. The DNA of the CDR3 is TGTGCCAGCAGCTCGGACAGGAAATACTCCTACGAGCAGTACTTC. It codes for CASSSDRKYSYEQYF.